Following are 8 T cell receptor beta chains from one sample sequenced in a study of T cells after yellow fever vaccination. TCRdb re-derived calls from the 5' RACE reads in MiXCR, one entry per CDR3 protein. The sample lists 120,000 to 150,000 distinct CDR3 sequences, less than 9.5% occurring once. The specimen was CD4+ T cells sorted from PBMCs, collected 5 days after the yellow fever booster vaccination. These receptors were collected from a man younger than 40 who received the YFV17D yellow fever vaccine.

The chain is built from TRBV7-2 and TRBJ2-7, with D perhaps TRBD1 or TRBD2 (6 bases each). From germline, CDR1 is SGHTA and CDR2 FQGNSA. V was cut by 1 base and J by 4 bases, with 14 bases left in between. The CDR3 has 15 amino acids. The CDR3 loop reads CASSLEVGGVYEQYF. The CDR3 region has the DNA TGTGCCAGCAGCTTAGAAGTCGGGGGCGTATACGAGCAGTACTTC.

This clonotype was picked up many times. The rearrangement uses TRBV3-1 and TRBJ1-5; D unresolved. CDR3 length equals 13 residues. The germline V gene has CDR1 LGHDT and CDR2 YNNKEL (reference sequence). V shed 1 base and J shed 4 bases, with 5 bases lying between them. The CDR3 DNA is TGTGCCAGCAGCCAAGCACTTAATCAGCCCCAGCATTTT. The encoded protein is CASSQALNQPQHF.

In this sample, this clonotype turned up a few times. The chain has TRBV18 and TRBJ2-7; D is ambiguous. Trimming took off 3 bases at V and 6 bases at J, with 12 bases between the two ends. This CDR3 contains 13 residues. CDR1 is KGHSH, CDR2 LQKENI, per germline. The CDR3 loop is CASSPAATSEQYF. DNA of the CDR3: TGTGCCAGCTCACCTGCTGCAACTTCCGAGCAGTACTTC.

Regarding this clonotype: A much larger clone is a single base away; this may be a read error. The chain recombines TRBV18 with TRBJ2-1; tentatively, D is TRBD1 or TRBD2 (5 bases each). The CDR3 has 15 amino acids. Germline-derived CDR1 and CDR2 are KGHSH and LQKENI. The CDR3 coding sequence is TGTTCCAGCTCAAGGGACCGCAGCTCCTACAATGAGCAGTTCTTC. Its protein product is CSSSRDRSSYNEQFF.

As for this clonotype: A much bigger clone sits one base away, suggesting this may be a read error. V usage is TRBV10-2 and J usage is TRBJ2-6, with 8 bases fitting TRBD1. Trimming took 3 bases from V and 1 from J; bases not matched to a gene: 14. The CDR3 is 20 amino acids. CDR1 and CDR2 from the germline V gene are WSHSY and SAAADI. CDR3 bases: TGCGCCAGCAGTGACTTCCTGGACAGGGACTTCCAGTCTGGGGCCAACGTCCTGACTTTC. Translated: CASSDFLDRDFQSGANVLTF.

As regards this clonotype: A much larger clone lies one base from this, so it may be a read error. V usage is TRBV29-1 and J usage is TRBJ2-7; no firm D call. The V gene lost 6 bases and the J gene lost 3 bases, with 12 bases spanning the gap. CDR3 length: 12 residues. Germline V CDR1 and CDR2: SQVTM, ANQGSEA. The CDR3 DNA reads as TGCAGCGTATTTGGCGGAGTCTACGAGCAGTACTTC. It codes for CSVFGGVYEQYF.

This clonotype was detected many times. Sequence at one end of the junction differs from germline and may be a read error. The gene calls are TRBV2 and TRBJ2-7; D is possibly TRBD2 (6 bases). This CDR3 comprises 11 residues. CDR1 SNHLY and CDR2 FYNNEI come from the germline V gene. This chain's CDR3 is CASKLGGGLDF. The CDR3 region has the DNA TGTGCCAGCAAGTTGGGCGGAGGGCTCGACTTC.

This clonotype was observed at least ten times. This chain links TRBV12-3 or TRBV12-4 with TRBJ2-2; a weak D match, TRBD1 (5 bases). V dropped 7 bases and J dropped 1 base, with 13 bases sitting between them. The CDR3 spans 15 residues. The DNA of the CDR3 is TGTGCCAGCACCCATTGGGGCAAGAACACCGGGGAGCTGTTTTTT. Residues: CASTHWGKNTGELFF.